The 21 T cell receptor beta chains below come from one sample, sequenced in a study of blood T cells in healthy people across ages. Using a J-beta primer mix together with a sample-barcoded 5' primer, a second PCR was run for roughly 7 to 11 cycles. Each CDR3 protein gets one entry after TCRdb re-called the 5' RACE reads with MiXCR. The sample includes hundreds of thousands of distinct CDR3 sequences, around two fifths of them seen just once. Input material: blood. The receptors stem from a man aged 80 or over in good health.

The chain couples TRBV6-2 or TRBV6-3 to TRBJ2-7; 7 nucleotides align to TRBD2. CDR3 size: 14 residues. Germline loops: CDR1 MNHEY, CDR2 SVGEGT. V lost 5 bases, J lost 1 base, and 5 bases stayed unmatched. This CDR3 is CASSRVSGSYEQYF. The CDR3 DNA follows: TGTGCCAGCAGTAGGGTTAGCGGGTCCTACGAGCAGTACTTC.

The genes are TRBV12-3 or TRBV12-4 and TRBJ1-6; D gene uncertain. The CDR3 is 16 amino acids. V was cut by 5 bases and J by 0 bases, with 11 bases left in between. As DNA, the CDR3 is TGTGCCAGCAGTGCCCACAGTTCCTCCTATAATTCACCCCTCCACTTT. Its translation is CASSAHSSSYNSPLHF.

The chain has TRBV7-2 and TRBJ2-5, with 7 nucleotides matching TRBD1. The V and J ends lost 4 bases and 2 bases, in that order; junction bases with no gene match: 7. Germline CDR1 SGHTA, CDR2 FQGNSA. CDR3 length: 15 residues. In DNA form, the CDR3 reads TGTGCCAGCAGCTCGGGACAGCCCGGTCAAGAGACCCAGTACTTC. It encodes CASSSGQPGQETQYF.

A note on this clonotype: One junction end disagrees with the germline gene, perhaps due to a read error. The rearrangement joins TRBV7-2 to TRBJ2-7, with 9 bases identical to TRBD1. The DNA end favors TRBJ2-5, so the J call may be wrong. The CDR3 length is 14 residues. Germline V gene data show CDR1 as SGHTA and CDR2 as FQGNSA. In DNA form, the CDR3 reads TGTGCCTGCAGCCTCGGACAGGGGTCATCGACCCAGTACTTC. Translated, it gives CACSLGQGSSTQYF.

This clonotype was counted only a few times. V and J are TRBV9 and TRBJ2-1, with TRBD2 identical over 7 bases. The trim removed 0 bases at V and 6 bases at J, leaving 6 bases unmatched. The germline V gene has CDR1 SGDLS and CDR2 YYNGEE. The CDR3 totals 15 residues. The DNA of the CDR3 is TGTGCCAGCAGCGTAGAGAGCGGGAAGGGCAATGAGCAGTTCTTC. Translation gives CASSVESGKGNEQFF. The full variable domain, rest sourced from reference TRBV9 and TRBJ2-1, is DSGVTQTPKHLITATGQRVTLRCSPRSGDLSVYWYQQSLDQGLQFLIQYYNGEERAKGNILERFSAQQFPDLHSELNLSSLELGDSALYFCASSVESGKGNEQFFGPGTRLTVL.

This clonotype was found once. The chain joins TRBV6-5 to TRBJ2-2; D could derive from TRBD1 or TRBD2 (5 bases each). Trimming removed 7 bases from V and 3 bases from J, with 15 bases in between. The CDR3 runs to 15 residues. The germline V gene encodes CDR1 MNHEY and CDR2 SVGAGI. The CDR3 sequence is CASKGGQGDTGELFF. Here the CDR3 DNA reads TGTGCCAGCAAGGGCGGGCAGGGCGACACCGGGGAGCTGTTTTTT.

In this sample, this clonotype turned up a few times. This chain joins TRBV14 and TRBJ2-4; D remains ambiguous. Germline CDR1 is SGHDN and CDR2 is FVKESK. The CDR3 has 15 residues. V lost 1 base to trimming and J lost 0 bases, with 7 bases between them. The CDR3 nucleotides are TGTGCCAGCAGCCAAGTTGGGGTAGCCAAAAACATTCAGTACTTC. It codes for CASSQVGVAKNIQYF.

This chain joins TRBV3-1 and TRBJ2-1; no definite D call. Trimming took 6 bases from V and 4 from J, leaving 13 bases between them. The CDR3 length is 14 residues. Germline loops: CDR1 LGHDT, CDR2 YNNKEL (reference sequence). The CDR3, as DNA: TGTGCCAGCAGGTTAGAAAACAAGTACAATGAGCAGTTCTTC. Translating gives CASRLENKYNEQFF.

As for this clonotype: The junction shows a germline mismatch at one end, possibly a read error. This rearrangement joins TRBV5-1 to TRBJ1-6; D may be TRBD1 (6 bases). The CDR3 sequence is 16 residues long. Germline CDR1 SGHRS, CDR2 YFSETQ. CDR3 DNA sequence: TGCACCAGCAGCTTGACGACAGGAGGTGCCAATTCACCCCTCCACTTT. Translated: CTSSLTTGGANSPLHF.

The chain has TRBV2 and TRBJ2-7; either TRBD1 or TRBD2 may fit D (5 bases each). This CDR3 is built from 15 residues. With 4 bases removed from V and 0 bases from J, the gap between germline ends came to 13 bases. Germline CDR1 is SNHLY and CDR2 is FYNNEI. The CDR3 coding sequence is TGTGCCAGCAGTGGCCCCGGGGCCAACTCCTACGAGCAGTACTTC. This codes for CASSGPGANSYEQYF.

The chain uses TRBV2 and TRBJ1-1; tentative D call: TRBD1 (6 bases). The CDR3 runs 15 residues. V lost 2 bases and J lost 6, with 16 bases in between. Germline V gives CDR1 SNHLY, CDR2 FYNNEI. In nucleotides, the CDR3 is TGTGCCAGCAGTGAATCCAGGGGAGGGGTCGCTGAAGCTTTCTTT. It is translated as CASSESRGGVAEAFF.

The rearrangement uses TRBV15 and TRBJ1-2; possible D gene TRBD1, 6 bases. Trimming pared 0 bases from V and 3 bases from J, leaving 11 bases between. The CDR3 spans 15 residues. Germline V CDR1 and CDR2: LNHNV, YYDKDF (reference sequence). The chain's CDR3 is CATSRDPSGDYGYTF. The CDR3 nucleotides are TGTGCCACCAGCAGAGATCCTTCAGGGGACTATGGCTACACCTTC. The full variable domain, in which reference TRBV15 and TRBJ1-2 provide the parts outside the CDR3, is DAMVIQNPRYQVTQFGKPVTLSCSQTLNHNVMYWYQQKSSQAPKLLFHYYDKDFNNEADTPDNFQSRRPNTSFCFLDIRSPGLGDTAMYLCATSRDPSGDYGYTFGSGTRLTVV.

Regarding this clonotype: This may be a read error, as it is one base from a much larger clone. The chain combines TRBV6-2 or TRBV6-3 with TRBJ1-2; 7 positions match TRBD1. This CDR3 is 14 amino acids long. In germline, CDR1 is MNHEY, CDR2 SVGEGT. CDR3 nucleotides: TGTACCAGCAGTTATCCGGGACAGACCTATGGCTACACCTTC. Translation gives CTSSYPGQTYGYTF.

The chain joins TRBV5-1 to TRBJ1-4; 7 nucleotides align to TRBD1. Losses at the gene ends were 4 bases for V and 3 bases for J; bases not matched to a gene: 6. The V gene's germline CDR1 is SGHRS and CDR2 YFSETQ. This CDR3 comprises 15 residues. The CDR3, as DNA: TGCGCCAGCAGCATTCAAACAGGGGCTAATGAAAAACTGTTTTTT. It codes for CASSIQTGANEKLFF.

The rearrangement uses TRBV12-3 or TRBV12-4 and TRBJ2-2; a possible D gene is TRBD1 (6 bases). With 6 bases removed from V and 1 base from J, the gap between germline ends came to 12 bases. The CDR3 is 15 residues long. CDR3 sequence: CASSLGTRNTGELFF. The CDR3 DNA follows: TGTGCCAGCAGCCTAGGGACAAGGAACACCGGGGAGCTGTTTTTT.

The V call is TRBV28, the J call TRBJ2-7; 8 bases agree with TRBD1. Germline V gene sequence: CDR1 MDHEN, CDR2 SYDVKM. With V trimmed by 4 bases and J by 7 bases, 9 bases remained unmatched. This CDR3 has 14 amino acids. The CDR3 reads CASSSGQGAWEQYF. The CDR3 DNA reads TGTGCCAGCAGTTCCGGCCAGGGGGCGTGGGAGCAGTACTTC.

V and J are TRBV5-5 and TRBJ2-7, with a weak D call TRBD1 (7 bases). Trimming took off 0 bases at V and 0 bases at J, with 13 bases between the two ends. The CDR3 totals 16 residues. Germline lookup yields CDR1 SGHKS and CDR2 YYEKEE (reference sequence). CDR3 nucleotide sequence: TGTGCCAGCAGCTTGGAGGCGGGACAGAGCTCCTACGAGCAGTACTTC. Amino acid sequence: CASSLEAGQSSYEQYF.

Only a few counts were recorded for this clonotype. The chain has TRBV24-1 and TRBJ2-1, with a possible D match to TRBD2 (6 bases). Between the trimmed V and J ends, which lost 7 bases and 7 bases, there was a span of 10 bases. The CDR3 is 12 amino acids. Germline CDR1 is KGHDR and CDR2 is SFDVKD. CDR3 sequence: CATRSRGNEQFF. CDR3 nucleotide sequence: TGTGCCACCAGGAGCCGGGGGAATGAGCAGTTCTTC.

This clonotype was seen a single time. The gene calls are TRBV7-4 and TRBJ2-1; 10 nucleotides align to TRBD2. With the DNA end fitting TRBJ2-7 better, the J assignment may be wrong. CDR1 is SGHVT and CDR2 is SQSDAQ in the germline V gene. This CDR3 is 18 amino acids long. The CDR3 DNA follows: TGTGCCGCGAAAGAGGGAACTAGCGGGGCCAGGTCCTACAATGAGCAGTACTTC. It specifies CAAKEGTSGARSYNEQYF.

A few counts support this clonotype. This rearrangement joins TRBV28 to TRBJ2-1; D uncertain. This CDR3 has 15 amino acids. Trimming shortened V by 3 bases and J by 7 bases, and 16 bases separated the two germline ends. Germline V gives CDR1 MDHEN, CDR2 SYDVKM. The CDR3 sequence: CASSFSGHGENEQFF. As DNA, the CDR3 is TGTGCCAGCAGTTTTTCGGGTCACGGCGAGAATGAGCAGTTCTTC.

The rearrangement links TRBV4-2 to TRBJ2-3; TRBD2 agrees at 11 bases. The CDR3 covers 17 residues. Per the germline V gene, CDR1 is LGHNA and CDR2 is YNFKEQ. Germline trimming cut 4 bases from V and 0 bases from J; bases unmatched to any gene: 6. CDR3 region: CASSPGLAETSTDTQYF. CDR3 coding DNA: TGTGCCAGCAGCCCGGGACTAGCGGAGACTAGCACAGATACGCAGTATTTT.